This TCR beta chain was identified in a study of blood T cell repertoires in COVID-19. Study overall: T cells, B-cell-depleted T cells, or PBMCs provided the cDNA or gDNA that served as material.

The sample holds a few counts of this clone. This CDR3 contains 17 residues. CDR1 and CDR2 (germline): SGHNT, YYREEE (reference sequence). The V end lost 0 bases, the J end lost 2 bases, and 18 bases lay between the germline ends. TCRdb's table, derived via immunoSEQ multiplex PCR, lists solely in-frame clones and lacks some. The table shows 100,000 to 150,000 clones, with around 86% occurring only once. The source of this sequence is a human donor in a cohort sampled during active COVID-19. Sequencing was carried out using peripheral blood. This chain connects TRBV5-4 to TRBJ2-7; tentatively, D is TRBD2 (5 bases). CDR3 nucleotide sequence: TGTGCCAGCAGCTTGGCCTCCGGCGGGTCGGGTACCTACGAGCAGTACTTC. It is translated as CASSLASGGSGTYEQYF.